There are a few counts of the clone carrying this T cell receptor (beta chain). The source of the sample is a study of identical twins. CDR1 is SGHTA, CDR2 FQGNSA, per germline. V shed 2 bases and J shed 6 bases, with 17 bases lying between them. The CDR3 length is 15 residues. TCRdb re-analysed the 5' RACE reads in MiXCR, keeping a single row per CDR3 protein. This table holds a few hundred thousand distinct CDR3 sequences, 9.6% found once. Among all donors, each was a healthy Caucasian. The same data also contributed to another study, on yellow fever vaccine responses in identical twins. As reported in that work: A vaccine T cell response that seemed partly convergent and partly personalized was reported in twins.

The sample was PBMCs. This sequence originates from a woman aged 18-29 years in good health. J is TRBJ2-7 and V is TRBV7-2, with D perhaps matching TRBD1 (5 bases). CDR3 loop: CASSLSGREGLEQYF. The CDR3 DNA is TGTGCCAGCAGCTTATCTGGCAGGGAAGGGCTCGAGCAGTACTTC.